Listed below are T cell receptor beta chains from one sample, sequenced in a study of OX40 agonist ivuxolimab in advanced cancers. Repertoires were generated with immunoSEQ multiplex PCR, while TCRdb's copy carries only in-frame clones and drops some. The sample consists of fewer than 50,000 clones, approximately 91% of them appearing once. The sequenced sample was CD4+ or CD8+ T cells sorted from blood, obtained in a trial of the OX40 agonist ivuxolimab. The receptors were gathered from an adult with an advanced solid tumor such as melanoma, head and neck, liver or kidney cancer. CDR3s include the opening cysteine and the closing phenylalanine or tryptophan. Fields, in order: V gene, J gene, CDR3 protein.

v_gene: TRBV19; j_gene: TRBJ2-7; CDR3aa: CASSFQGTANMWEQYF
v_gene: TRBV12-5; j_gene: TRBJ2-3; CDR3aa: CASGLVLGGTDTQYF
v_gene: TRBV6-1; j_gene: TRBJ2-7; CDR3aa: CASSALGTGHEQYF
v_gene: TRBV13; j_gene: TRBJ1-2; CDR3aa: CASSLQGRDGYTF
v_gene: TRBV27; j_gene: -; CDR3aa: CASSPGTGWNEQYF
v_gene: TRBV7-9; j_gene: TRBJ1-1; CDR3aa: CASSLVGRNTEAFF
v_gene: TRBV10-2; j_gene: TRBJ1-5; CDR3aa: CASRPEGNQPQHF
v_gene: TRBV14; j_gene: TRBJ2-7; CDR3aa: CASSQEGGRDEQYF
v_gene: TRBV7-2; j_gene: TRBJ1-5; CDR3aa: CASSPANQPQHF
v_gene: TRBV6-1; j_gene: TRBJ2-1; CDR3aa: CASSGSFGFVNEQFF
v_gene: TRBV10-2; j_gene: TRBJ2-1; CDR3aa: CASSGLALGEQFF
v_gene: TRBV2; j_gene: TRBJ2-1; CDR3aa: CASKWGLANEQFF
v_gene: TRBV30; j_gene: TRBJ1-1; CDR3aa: CAWSTDRGRTEAFF
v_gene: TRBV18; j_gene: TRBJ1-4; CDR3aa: CASSPQQGRGSGGGKLFF
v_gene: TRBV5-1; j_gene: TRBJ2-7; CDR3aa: CASSGGGTPGYEQYF
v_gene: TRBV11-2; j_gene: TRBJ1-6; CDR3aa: CASSLWAVDNSPLHF
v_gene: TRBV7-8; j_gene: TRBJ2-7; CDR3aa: CASSPRTGAYEQYF
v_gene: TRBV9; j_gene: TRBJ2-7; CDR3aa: CASSVGLAGSYEQYF